These 2 T cell receptor beta chains came from one sample sequenced in a study of T-cell reconstitution after alpha-beta-depleted transplantation in children. Unique molecular identifiers were used to barcode this TCRbeta library. TCRdb called the PCR reads again in MiXCR, with one record for every CDR3 protein. This table has hundreds of thousands of distinct CDR3 sequences, approximately 13% appearing once. The source was PBMCs from the stem cell graft donor, collected from the stem cell graft. All receptors come from a human donor who donated a stem cell graft to a child with combined immunodeficiency.

This clonotype was picked up a small number of times. The V call is TRBV7-9, the J call TRBJ2-5; no definite D call. The V gene lost 5 bases and the J gene lost 9 bases, with 19 bases spanning the gap. CDR1 and CDR2 (germline): SEHNR, FQNEAQ (reference sequence). The CDR3 length is 14 residues. DNA for the CDR3: TGTGCCAGCAGCCCCCCTGGGCTGGCAGTGGCCCAGTACTTC. Translating gives CASSPPGLAVAQYF.

This clonotype was counted only a few times. CDR3 loop: CASSLMRMITDTQYF. The CDR3 DNA is TGTGCCAGCAGCTTGATGAGGATGATCACAGATACGCAGTATTTT. V and J are TRBV7-2 and TRBJ2-3; D is uncertain. In germline, CDR1 is SGHTA, CDR2 FQGNSA. Trimming shortened V by 3 bases and J by 2 bases, and 12 bases separated the two germline ends. CDR3 length: 15 amino acids.